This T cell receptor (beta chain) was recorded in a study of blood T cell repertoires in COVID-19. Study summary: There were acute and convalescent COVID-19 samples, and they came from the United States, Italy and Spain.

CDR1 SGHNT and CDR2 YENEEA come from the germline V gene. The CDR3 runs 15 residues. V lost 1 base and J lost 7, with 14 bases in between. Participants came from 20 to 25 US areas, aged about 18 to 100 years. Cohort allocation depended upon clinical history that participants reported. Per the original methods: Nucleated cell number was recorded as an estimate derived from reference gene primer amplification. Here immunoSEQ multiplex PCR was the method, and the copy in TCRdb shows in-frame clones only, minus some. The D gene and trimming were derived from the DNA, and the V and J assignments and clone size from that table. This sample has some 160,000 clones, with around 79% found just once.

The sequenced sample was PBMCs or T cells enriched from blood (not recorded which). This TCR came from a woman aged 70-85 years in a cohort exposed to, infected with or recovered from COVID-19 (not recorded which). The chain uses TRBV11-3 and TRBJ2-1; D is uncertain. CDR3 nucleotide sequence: TGTGCCAGCAGCTTAGGTCGTCTAGGATTGAATGAGCAGTTCTTC. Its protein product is CASSLGRLGLNEQFF.